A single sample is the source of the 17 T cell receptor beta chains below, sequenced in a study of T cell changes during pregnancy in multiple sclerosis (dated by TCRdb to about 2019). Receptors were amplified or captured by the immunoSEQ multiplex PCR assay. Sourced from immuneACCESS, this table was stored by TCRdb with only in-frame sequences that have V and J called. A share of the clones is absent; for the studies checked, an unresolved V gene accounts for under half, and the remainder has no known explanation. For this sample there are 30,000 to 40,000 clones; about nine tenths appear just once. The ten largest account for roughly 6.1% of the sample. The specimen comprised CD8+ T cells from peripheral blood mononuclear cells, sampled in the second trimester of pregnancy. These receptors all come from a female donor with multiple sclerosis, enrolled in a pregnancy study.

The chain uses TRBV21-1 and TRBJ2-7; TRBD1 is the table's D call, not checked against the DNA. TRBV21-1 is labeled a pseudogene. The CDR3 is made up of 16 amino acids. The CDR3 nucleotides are TGTGCCAGCAGCAAAGTTGGGCAGGGAAAGGAGTACGAGCAGTACTTC. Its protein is CASSKVGQGKEYEQYF.

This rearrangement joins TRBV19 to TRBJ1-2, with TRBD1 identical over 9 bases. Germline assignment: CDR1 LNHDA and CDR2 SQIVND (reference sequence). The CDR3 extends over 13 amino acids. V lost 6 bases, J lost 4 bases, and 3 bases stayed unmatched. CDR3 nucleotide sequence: TGTGCCAGTAGGGGACAGGGAAGCTATGGCTACACCTTC. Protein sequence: CASRGQGSYGYTF.

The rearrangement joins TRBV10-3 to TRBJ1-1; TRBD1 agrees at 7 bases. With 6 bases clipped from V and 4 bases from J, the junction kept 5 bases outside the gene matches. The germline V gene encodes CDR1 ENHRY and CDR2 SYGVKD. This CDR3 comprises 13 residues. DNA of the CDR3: TGTGCCATCAGCGACAGGGTGGGCACTGAAGCTTTCTTT. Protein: CAISDRVGTEAFF.

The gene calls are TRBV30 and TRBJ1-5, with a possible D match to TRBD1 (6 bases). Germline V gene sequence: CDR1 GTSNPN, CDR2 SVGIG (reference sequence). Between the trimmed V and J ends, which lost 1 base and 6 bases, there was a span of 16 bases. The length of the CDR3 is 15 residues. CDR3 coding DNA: TGTGCCTGGAGTGATCCAGGGGTAAGGGTTCAGCCCCAGCATTTT. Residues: CAWSDPGVRVQPQHF.

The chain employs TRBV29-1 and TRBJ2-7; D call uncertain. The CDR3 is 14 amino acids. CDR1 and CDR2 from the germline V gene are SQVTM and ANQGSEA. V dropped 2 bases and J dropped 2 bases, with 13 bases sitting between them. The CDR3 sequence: CSVEITAPAYEQYF. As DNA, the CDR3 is TGCAGCGTTGAAATAACAGCTCCAGCCTACGAGCAGTACTTC.

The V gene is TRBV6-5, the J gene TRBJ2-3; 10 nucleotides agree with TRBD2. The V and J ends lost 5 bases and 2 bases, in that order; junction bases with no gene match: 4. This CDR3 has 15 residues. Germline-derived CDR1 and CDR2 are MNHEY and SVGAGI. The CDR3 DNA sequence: TGTGCCAGCAGTAAACTAGCGGGGTTCACAGATACGCAGTATTTT. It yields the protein CASSKLAGFTDTQYF.

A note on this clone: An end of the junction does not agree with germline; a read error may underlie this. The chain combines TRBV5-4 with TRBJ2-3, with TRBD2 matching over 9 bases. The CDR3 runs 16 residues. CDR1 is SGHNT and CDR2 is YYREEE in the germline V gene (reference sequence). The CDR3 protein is CASSQAERGVADTQYF. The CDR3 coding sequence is TGCGCCAGCAGCCAAGCCGAGCGGGGGGTGGCAGATACGCAGTATTTT. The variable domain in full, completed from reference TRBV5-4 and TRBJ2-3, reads ETGVTQSPTHLIKTRGQQVTLRCSSQSGHNTVSWYQQALGQGPQFIFQYYREEENGRGNFPPRFSGLQFPNYSSELNVNALELDDSALYLCASSQAERGVADTQYFGPGTRLTVL.

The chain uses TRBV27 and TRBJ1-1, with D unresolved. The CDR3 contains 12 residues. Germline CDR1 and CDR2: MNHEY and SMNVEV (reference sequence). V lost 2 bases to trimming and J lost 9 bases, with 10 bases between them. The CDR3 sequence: CASSLGYGKAFF. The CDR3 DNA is TGTGCCAGCAGTTTAGGTTACGGTAAAGCTTTCTTT.

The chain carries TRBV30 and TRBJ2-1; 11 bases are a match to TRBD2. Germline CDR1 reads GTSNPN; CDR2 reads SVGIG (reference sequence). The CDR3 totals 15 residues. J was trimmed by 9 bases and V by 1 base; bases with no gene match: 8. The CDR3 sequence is CAWSGYSGRAGEQFF. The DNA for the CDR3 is TGTGCCTGGAGTGGGTATAGCGGGAGGGCCGGTGAGCAGTTCTTC.

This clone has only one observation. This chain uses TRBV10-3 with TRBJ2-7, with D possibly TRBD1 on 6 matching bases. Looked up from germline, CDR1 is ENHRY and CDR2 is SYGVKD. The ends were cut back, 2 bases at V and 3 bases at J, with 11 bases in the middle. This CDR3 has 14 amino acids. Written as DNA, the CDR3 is TGTGCCATCAGTGAGGGACAGAGGGACTACGAGCAGTACTTC. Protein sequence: CAISEGQRDYEQYF.

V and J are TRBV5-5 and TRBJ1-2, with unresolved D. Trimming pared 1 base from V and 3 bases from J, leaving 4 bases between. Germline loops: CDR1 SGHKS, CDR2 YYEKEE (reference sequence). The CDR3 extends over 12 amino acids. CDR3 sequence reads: CASSLTDYGYTF. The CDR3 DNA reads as TGTGCCAGCAGCTTGACGGACTATGGCTACACCTTC.

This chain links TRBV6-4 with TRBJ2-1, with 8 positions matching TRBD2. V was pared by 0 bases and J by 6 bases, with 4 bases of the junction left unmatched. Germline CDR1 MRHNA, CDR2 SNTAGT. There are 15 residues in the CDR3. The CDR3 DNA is TGTGCCAGCAGTGACTCAGCGGGAGCGGGCAATGAGCAGTTCTTC. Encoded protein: CASSDSAGAGNEQFF.

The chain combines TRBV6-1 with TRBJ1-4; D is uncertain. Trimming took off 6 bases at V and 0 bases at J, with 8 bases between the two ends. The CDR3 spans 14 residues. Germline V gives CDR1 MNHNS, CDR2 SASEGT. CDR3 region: CASRQRATNEKLFF. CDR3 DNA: TGTGCCAGCAGGCAGCGTGCAACTAATGAAAAACTGTTTTTT.

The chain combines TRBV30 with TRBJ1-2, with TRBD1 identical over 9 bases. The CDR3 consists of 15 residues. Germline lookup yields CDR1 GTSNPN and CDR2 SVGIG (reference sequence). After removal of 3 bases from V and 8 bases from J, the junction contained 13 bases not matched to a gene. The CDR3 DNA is TGTGCCTGGAGAGGCCGGGACAGGGTGTCCGCCGGCTACACCTTC. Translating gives CAWRGRDRVSAGYTF.

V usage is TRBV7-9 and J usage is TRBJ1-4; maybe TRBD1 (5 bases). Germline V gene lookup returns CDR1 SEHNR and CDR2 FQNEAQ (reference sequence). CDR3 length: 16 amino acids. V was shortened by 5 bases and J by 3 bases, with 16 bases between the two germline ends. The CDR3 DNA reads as TGTGCCAGCAGCATGTTTCAGGGCTTCTCTAATGAAAAACTGTTTTTT. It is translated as CASSMFQGFSNEKLFF. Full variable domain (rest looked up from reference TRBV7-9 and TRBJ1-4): DTGVSQNPRHKITKRGQNVTFRCDPISEHNRLYWYRQTLGQGPEFLTYFQNEAQLEKSRLLSDRFSAERPKGSFSTLEIQRTEQGDSAMYLCASSMFQGFSNEKLFFGSGTQLSVL.

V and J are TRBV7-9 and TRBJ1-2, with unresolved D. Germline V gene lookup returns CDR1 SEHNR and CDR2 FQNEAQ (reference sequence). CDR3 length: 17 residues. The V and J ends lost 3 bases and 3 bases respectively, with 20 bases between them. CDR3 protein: CASSFNPGQASDYGYTF. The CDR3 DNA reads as TGTGCCAGCAGCTTCAATCCCGGCCAGGCATCAGACTATGGCTACACCTTC.

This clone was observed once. The CDR3 loop is CASSSDSYGYTF. The CDR3 coding sequence is TGTGCCAGCAGCTCCGACAGCTATGGCTACACCTTC. The chain recombines TRBV7-6 with TRBJ1-2, with D possibly matching TRBD1 (5 bases). Germline CDR1 reads SGHVS; CDR2 reads FNYEAQ. Trimming removed 4 bases at V and 4 bases at J, with 7 bases between. The CDR3 consists of 12 residues.